These T cell receptor beta chains were read from a single sample in a study of siplizumab effects on memory and regulatory T cells. Data came from immunoSEQ multiplex PCR; TCRdb stores just in-frame clones and leaves some out. The sample has about 120,000 clones, 80% to 95% seen once. Source material: non-Treg CD4+ T cells sorted from blood. The receptors here all came from a human donor in good health. CDR3s include the opening cysteine and the closing phenylalanine or tryptophan. Fields, in order: D gene, CDR3 length, clone size, V gene, J gene, CDR3 protein, CDR3 DNA. D genes are given only for firm matches. The size of a clone is reported for some rows only, either as once, few or many, or as a class for expanded clones.

>NA|16|NA|TRBV4-1|TRBJ2-1
CASSQGQGQAYNEQFF
TGCGCCAGCAGCCAAGGGCAGGGCCAAGCCTACAATGAGCAGTTCTTC
>TRBD1|18|once|TRBV15|TRBJ1-2
CATSRTRTGGGLFGGYTF
TGTGCCACCAGCAGAACAAGGACAGGGGGCGGTTTATTCGGTGGCTACACCTTC
>TRBD2|15|NA|TRBV4-1|TRBJ2-1
CASSQLHRGGNEQFF
TGCGCCAGCAGCCAATTACACCGGGGGGGGAATGAGCAGTTCTTC
>NA|13|NA|TRBV7-2|TRBJ2-5
CASSFDRQETQYF
TGTGCCAGCAGCTTTGATCGCCAAGAGACCCAGTACTTC
>NA|19|NA|TRBV6-1|TRBJ2-3
CASSERAMAGLPAGDTQYF
TGTGCCAGCAGTGAAAGGGCGATGGCGGGGCTACCCGCAGGAGATACGCAGTATTTT
>NA|14|NA|TRBV5-6|TRBJ1-2
CASSTLQGYYGYTF
TGTGCCAGCAGCACCCTACAGGGTTACTATGGCTACACCTTC
>NA|12|NA|TRBV7-9|TRBJ2-7
CASGGSGYEQYF
TGTGCCAGCGGAGGGTCCGGCTACGAGCAGTACTTC
>NA|13|NA|TRBV10-3|TRBJ1-1
CAISSGGDTEAFF
TGTGCCATCAGTTCGGGGGGGGACACTGAAGCTTTCTTT
>NA|15|NA|TRBV28|TRBJ1-6
CASSFHENLSSPLHF
TGTGCCAGCAGTTTCCACGAAAATCTAAGTTCACCCCTCCACTTT
>NA|15|NA|TRBV29-1|TRBJ2-2
CSAHRGQGISGELFF
TGCAGCGCCCATCGGGGGCAGGGAATTTCCGGGGAGCTGTTTTTT
>TRBD2|15|NA|TRBV9|TRBJ2-6
CASSAVAGGTGVLTF
TGTGCCAGCAGCGCTGTAGCGGGGGGGACAGGCGTCCTGACTTTC
>NA|15|NA|TRBV4-3|TRBJ1-1
CASSQSFGGPKIAFF
TGCGCCAGCAGCCAGAGCTTTGGAGGGCCGAAAATTGCTTTCTTT
>NA|11|NA|TRBV29-1|TRBJ2-5
CSVSTRETQYF
TGCAGCGTTTCCACTAGGGAGACCCAGTACTTC
>NA|15|NA|TRBV6-5|TRBJ2-7
CASSRKTGSSYEQYF
TGTGCCAGCAGCCGTAAGACAGGCAGCTCCTACGAGCAGTACTTC
>TRBD2|14|NA|TRBV19|TRBJ2-7
CASSRGGNSNEQYF
TGTGCCAGTAGCCGCGGGGGGAATAGCAACGAGCAGTACTTC
>NA|12|NA|TRBV25-1|TRBJ2-7
CASRDDSYEQYF
TGTGCCAGCCGGGACGACTCCTACGAGCAGTACTTC
>TRBD2|15|once|TRBV27|TRBJ2-1
CASSPSRGAYNEQFF
TGTGCCAGCAGTCCTTCGCGGGGGGCCTACAATGAGCAGTTCTTC
>TRBD1|16|NA|TRBV11-2|TRBJ1-2
CASSLFGQGPNYGYTF
TGTGCCAGCAGCTTATTCGGACAGGGACCTAACTATGGCTACACCTTC
>NA|14|NA|TRBV5-4|TRBJ1-6
CASSREGVNSPLHF
TGTGCCAGCAGTCGTGAAGGCGTTAATTCACCCCTCCACTTT
>NA|15|NA|TRBV6-5|TRBJ2-5
CASSYSGSTGETQYF
TGTGCCAGCAGTTACTCAGGCTCCACGGGGGAGACCCAGTACTTC
>NA|16|NA|TRBV9|TRBJ2-7
CASSVGPTVSSYEQYF
TGTGCCAGCAGCGTAGGGCCGACAGTAAGCTCCTACGAGCAGTACTTC
>NA|16|NA|TRBV7-6|TRBJ1-2
CASSLSGQISSYGYTF
TGTGCCAGCAGCTTAAGTGGACAGATTAGTAGCTATGGCTACACCTTC
>TRBD1|15|NA|TRBV7-8|TRBJ2-1
CASSPRQGPYNEQFF
TGTGCCAGCAGCCCGAGACAGGGGCCCTACAATGAGCAGTTCTTC
>NA|13|NA|TRBV6-5|TRBJ1-1
CASSDRGTDEAFF
TGTGCCAGCAGTGATAGGGGTACGGATGAAGCTTTCTTT
>TRBD1|15|NA|TRBV28|TRBJ2-7
CASSSGQAGSYEQYF
TGTGCCAGCAGTTCCGGACAGGCCGGTTCCTACGAGCAGTACTTC
>TRBD1|16|NA|TRBV9|TRBJ1-1
CASSPGQGVSYTEAFF
TGTGCCAGCAGCCCGGGACAGGGGGTCTCCTACACTGAAGCTTTCTTT
>NA|11|NA|TRBV7-2|TRBJ2-4
CASSSTAGPYF
TGTGCCAGCAGCTCCACCGCCGGACCCTACTTC